These T cell receptor beta chains were read from a single sample in a study of blood T cell repertoires in COVID-19. Sequencing used immunoSEQ multiplex PCR; TCRdb keeps in-frame clones, though not all of them. This table has about 260,000 clones, approximately 85% appearing once. The material sequenced was PBMCs or T cells enriched from blood (not recorded which). The receptors derive from a woman in her forties or fifties who had recovered from COVID-19. CDR3s include the opening cysteine and the closing phenylalanine or tryptophan. Each record gives: D gene, clone size, J gene, V gene, CDR3 DNA, CDR3 protein. A D gene is named only where the DNA matches it firmly. A clone size is listed for some rows: how often the clone was seen (once, few, many), or a class if it is expanded.

- | - | TRBJ2-7 | TRBV21-1 | TGTGCCAGCAGCTCAGACAGGGGTAGGTACGAGCAGTACTTC | CASSSDRGRYEQYF
TRBD2 | - | TRBJ2-1 | TRBV7-6 | TGTGCCAGCAGCTTGTGGCATACGGAGAGAAAGTCTAGCGGCCCCGGCAATGAGCAGTTCTTC | CASSLWHTERKSSGPGNEQFF
- | - | TRBJ2-2 | TRBV30 | TGTGCCTGGAGTTACTTCACCGGGGAGCTGTTTTTT | CAWSYFTGELFF
TRBD1 | - | TRBJ1-5 | TRBV7-2 | TGTGCCAGCAGCGAGAGAGCGGGGACAGGGAATCAGCCCCAGCATTTT | CASSERAGTGNQPQHF
- | - | TRBJ1-1 | TRBV18 | TGTGCCAGCTCACCACAGGACGGACAGTCGCGGGCTTTCTTT | CASSPQDGQSRAFF
- | few | TRBJ2-3 | TRBV19 | TGTGCCAGTAGCCCAACAGTCGTGTCCATGACGCAGTATTTT | CASSPTVVSMTQYF
- | - | TRBJ2-1 | TRBV2 | TGTGCCAGCAGTGAATACGGTAGGGGTAGCTGGGGTACTGAGCAGTTCTTC | CASSEYGRGSWGTEQFF
TRBD1 | - | TRBJ1-1 | TRBV12-5 | TGTGCTAGTGGTTTGGTACAGGGGATGGTCACTGAAGCTTTCTTT | CASGLVQGMVTEAFF
TRBD2 | - | TRBJ2-1 | TRBV7-3 | TGTGCCAGCACCCGTGGGGGACTAGCGGACAATGAGCAGTTCTTC | CASTRGGLADNEQFF
TRBD2 | - | TRBJ2-7 | TRBV7-8 | TGTGCCAGCAGACCCGGGCCTAGCGGGTCCTACGAGCAGTACTTC | CASRPGPSGSYEQYF
- | few | TRBJ1-4 | TRBV29-1 | TGCAGCGCCAGTCGCGGGGCAGCCCTTAATGAAAAACTGTTTTTT | CSASRGAALNEKLFF
TRBD2 | - | TRBJ2-7 | TRBV9 | TGTGCCAGCAGCGTGCTAGCGGGAGGCCCCTACGAGCAGTACTTC | CASSVLAGGPYEQYF
- | - | TRBJ2-7 | TRBV2 | TGTGCCAGCAGTGACGGGCGGGGCAGCTACGAGCAGTACTTC | CASSDGRGSYEQYF
TRBD2 | - | TRBJ2-7 | TRBV5-1 | TGCGCCAGCAGCGGTTTAGCGGGAGCTACTTACGAGCAGTACTTC | CASSGLAGATYEQYF
TRBD1 | - | TRBJ2-7 | TRBV4-1 | TGCGCCAGCAGCCACGAAACCGGGACAGGGGGCGGGGAGCAGTACTTC | CASSHETGTGGGEQYF
TRBD1 | - | TRBJ2-3 | TRBV27 | TGTGCCAGCAGTACGGACAGGGGTACGCAGTATTTT | CASSTDRGTQYF
- | - | TRBJ2-5 | TRBV7-9 | TGTGCCAGCAGCCTGGACAGCCTGGTATGGGAGACCCAGTACTTC | CASSLDSLVWETQYF
TRBD2 | - | TRBJ2-7 | TRBV27 | TGTGCCAGCAGTACCCTTGTTAACGGGGGGGTTATAGGCGAGCAGTACTTC | CASSTLVNGGVIGEQYF
TRBD2 | - | TRBJ2-3 | TRBV7-9 | TGTGCCAGCAGCCGTAATAGCGGGAAAGTAGATACGCAGTATTTT | CASSRNSGKVDTQYF
TRBD2 | - | TRBJ2-1 | TRBV7-3 | TGTGCCAGCAGCTCTGTGGCCTTGACTAGCGGGAGTACCTACAATGAGCAGTTCTTC | CASSSVALTSGSTYNEQFF
- | - | TRBJ2-5 | TRBV28 | TGTGCCAGCAGTTTATCTTACTCGCAAGAGACCCAGTACTTC | CASSLSYSQETQYF
TRBD1 | - | TRBJ1-1 | TRBV13 | TGTGCCAGCAGCCGTCGAGGGACAGGGGTTTTGAACACTGAAGCTTTCTTT | CASSRRGTGVLNTEAFF
- | - | TRBJ1-3 | TRBV6-5 | TGTGCCAGCAGTTCACAGGGTTTTACGGGAAACACCATATATTTT | CASSSQGFTGNTIYF
TRBD1 | - | TRBJ1-4 | TRBV6-5 | TGTGCCAGCAGTTTCGCCGGGACAGGGAATGAAAAACTGTTTTTT | CASSFAGTGNEKLFF
- | - | TRBJ1-2 | TRBV5-6 | TGTGCCAGCAGCTTGGGAGACAGGACCCTTTATGGCTACACCTTC | CASSLGDRTLYGYTF
TRBD1 | - | TRBJ2-2 | TRBV11-3 | TGTGCCAGCAGCTTAGGACAGGGGGTTTTGAACACCGGGGAGCTGTTTTTT | CASSLGQGVLNTGELFF
- | - | TRBJ2-3 | TRBV6-2/TRBV6-3 | TGTGCCAGCAGTTACGGGGCAGTTGATTACACAGATACGCAGTATTTT | CASSYGAVDYTDTQYF